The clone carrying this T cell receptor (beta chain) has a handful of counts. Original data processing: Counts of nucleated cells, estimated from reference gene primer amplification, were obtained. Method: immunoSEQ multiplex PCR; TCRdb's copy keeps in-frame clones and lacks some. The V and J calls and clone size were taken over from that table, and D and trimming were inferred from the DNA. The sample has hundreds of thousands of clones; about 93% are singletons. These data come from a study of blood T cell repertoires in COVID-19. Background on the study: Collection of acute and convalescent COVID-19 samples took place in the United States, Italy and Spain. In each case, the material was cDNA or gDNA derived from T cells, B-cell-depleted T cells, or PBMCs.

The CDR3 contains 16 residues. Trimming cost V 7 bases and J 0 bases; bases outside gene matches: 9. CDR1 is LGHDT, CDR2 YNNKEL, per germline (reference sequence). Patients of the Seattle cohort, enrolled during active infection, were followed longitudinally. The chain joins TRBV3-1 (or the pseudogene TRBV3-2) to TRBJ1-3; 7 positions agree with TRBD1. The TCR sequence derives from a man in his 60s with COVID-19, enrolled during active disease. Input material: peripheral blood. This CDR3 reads CASMDSHRGSGNTIYF. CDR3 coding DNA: TGTGCCAGCATGGATTCCCACAGGGGCTCTGGAAACACCATATATTTT.